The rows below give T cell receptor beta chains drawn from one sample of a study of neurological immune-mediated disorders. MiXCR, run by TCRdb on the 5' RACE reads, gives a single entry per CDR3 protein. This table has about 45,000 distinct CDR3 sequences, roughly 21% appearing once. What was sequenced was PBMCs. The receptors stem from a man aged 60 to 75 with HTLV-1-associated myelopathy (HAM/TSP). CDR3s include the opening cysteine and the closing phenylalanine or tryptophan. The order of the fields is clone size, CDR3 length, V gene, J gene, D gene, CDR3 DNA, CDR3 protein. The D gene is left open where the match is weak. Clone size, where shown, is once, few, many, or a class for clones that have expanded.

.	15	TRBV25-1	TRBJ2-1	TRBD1	TGTGCCAGCAGTGAACCAGGGGGCCTCGGCAATGAGCAGTTCTTC	CASSEPGGLGNEQFF
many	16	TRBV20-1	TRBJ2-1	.	TGCAGTGCTGGCCGCCCCCTAGAGGGACTTCAAAATGAGCAGTTCTTC	CSAGRPLEGLQNEQFF
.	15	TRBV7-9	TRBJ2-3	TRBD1	TGTGCCAGCAGCTTGACAGGGCCCACCACAGATACGCAGTATTTT	CASSLTGPTTDTQYF
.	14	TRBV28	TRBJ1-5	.	TGTGCCAGCAGTTTCATGTACAGGCGTATCGGCCAGCATTTT	CASSFMYRRIGQHF
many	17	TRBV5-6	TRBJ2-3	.	TGTGCCAGCACCCCCCGGGCCGGGAGTCGTGGCACAGATACGCAGTATTTT	CASTPRAGSRGTDTQYF
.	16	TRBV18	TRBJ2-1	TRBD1	TGTGCCAGCTCACCTTACTGGGAACAGGGGGCAAATGAGCAGTTCTTC	CASSPYWEQGANEQFF
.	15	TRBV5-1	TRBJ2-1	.	TGCGCCAGCAGTTCCGGTGGGGGAATAGACAATGAGCAGTTCTTC	CASSSGGGIDNEQFF
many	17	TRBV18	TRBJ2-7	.	TGTGCCAGCTCACCGGGAGTCTCCAGAACAGGGACCTACGAGCAGTACTTC	CASSPGVSRTGTYEQYF
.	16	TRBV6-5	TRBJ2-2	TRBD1	TGTGCCAGCAGTGACATACAGGGGATGAACACCGGGGAGCTGTTTTTT	CASSDIQGMNTGELFF
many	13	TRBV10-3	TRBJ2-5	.	TGTGCCATCAGTAACAGGGAGCAAGAGACCCAGTACTTC	CAISNREQETQYF
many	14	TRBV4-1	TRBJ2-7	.	TGCGCCAGCAGTCCGAGCCAGGGCGATGACGAGCAGTACTTC	CASSPSQGDDEQYF
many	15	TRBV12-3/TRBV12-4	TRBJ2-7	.	TGTGCCAGCAGTTTCGGGAGTGCCGGTGGCTACGAGCAGTACTTC	CASSFGSAGGYEQYF
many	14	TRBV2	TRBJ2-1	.	TGTGCCAGGGGGGGCGGGAGCTCCTACAATGAGCAGTTCTTC	CARGGGSSYNEQFF
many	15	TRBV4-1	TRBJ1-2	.	TGCGCCAGCAGCCAAGAGGCGGCAGGGCGGTATGGCTACACCTTC	CASSQEAAGRYGYTF
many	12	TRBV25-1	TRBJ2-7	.	TGTGCCAGCAGGTCTAACGATTACGAGCAGTACTTC	CASRSNDYEQYF